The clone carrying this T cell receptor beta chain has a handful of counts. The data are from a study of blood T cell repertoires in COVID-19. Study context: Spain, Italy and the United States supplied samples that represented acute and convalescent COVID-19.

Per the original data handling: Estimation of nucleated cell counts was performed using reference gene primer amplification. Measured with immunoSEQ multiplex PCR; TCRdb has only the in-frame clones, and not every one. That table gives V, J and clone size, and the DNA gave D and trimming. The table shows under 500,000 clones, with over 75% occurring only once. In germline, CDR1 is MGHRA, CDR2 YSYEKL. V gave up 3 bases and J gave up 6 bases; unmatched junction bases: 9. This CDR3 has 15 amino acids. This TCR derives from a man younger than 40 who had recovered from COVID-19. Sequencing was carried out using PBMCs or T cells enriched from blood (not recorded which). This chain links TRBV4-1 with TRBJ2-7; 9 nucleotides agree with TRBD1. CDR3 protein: CASSQPGQGWREQYF. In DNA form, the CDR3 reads TGCGCCAGCAGCCAGCCGGGACAGGGATGGCGCGAGCAGTACTTC.